Sequencing of this T cell receptor (beta chain) was carried out in a study of blood T cells in healthy people across ages. Study-wide findings and caveats: The recorded TCR beta diversity per million T cells decreased in a roughly linear manner with age.

Through a sample-barcoded 5' primer and a J-beta primer mix, a second PCR was run for 7 to 11 cycles. TCRdb re-called the 5' RACE reads with MiXCR, one entry per CDR3 protein. In the table there are 1.5 million to 2 million distinct CDR3 sequences, roughly 27% of which are singletons. Remarks on this clonotype: Its antigen is unidentified.

Between the trimmed V and J ends, which lost 2 bases and 1 base, there was a span of 10 bases. Germline V gene sequence: CDR1 DFQATT, CDR2 SNEGSKA (reference sequence). The CDR3 consists of 14 residues. Each donor's blood draw was around 9.2 milliliters of peripheral blood. Specimen: blood. This TCR was recovered from a woman in her thirties in good health. The chain joins TRBV20-1 to TRBJ2-3, with D unclear. The CDR3 DNA sequence: TGCAGTGCTAGACGAGGAGCAGGCACAGATACGCAGTATTTT. This sequence encodes CSARRGAGTDTQYF.